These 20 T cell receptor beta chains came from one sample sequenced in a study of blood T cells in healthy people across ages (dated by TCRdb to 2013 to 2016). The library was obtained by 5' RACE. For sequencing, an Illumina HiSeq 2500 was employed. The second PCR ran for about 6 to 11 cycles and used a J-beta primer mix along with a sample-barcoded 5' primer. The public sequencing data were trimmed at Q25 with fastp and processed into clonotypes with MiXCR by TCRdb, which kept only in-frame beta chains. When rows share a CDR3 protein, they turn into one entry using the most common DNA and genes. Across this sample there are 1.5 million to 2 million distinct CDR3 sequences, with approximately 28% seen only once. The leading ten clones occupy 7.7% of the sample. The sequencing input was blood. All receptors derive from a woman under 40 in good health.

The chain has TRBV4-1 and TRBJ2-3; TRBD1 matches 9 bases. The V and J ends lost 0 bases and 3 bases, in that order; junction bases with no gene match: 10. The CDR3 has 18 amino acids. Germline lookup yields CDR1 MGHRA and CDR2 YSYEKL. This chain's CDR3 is CASSQEAGQGGVTDTQYF. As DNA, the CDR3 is TGCGCCAGCAGCCAAGAGGCGGGACAGGGAGGGGTAACAGATACGCAGTATTTT.

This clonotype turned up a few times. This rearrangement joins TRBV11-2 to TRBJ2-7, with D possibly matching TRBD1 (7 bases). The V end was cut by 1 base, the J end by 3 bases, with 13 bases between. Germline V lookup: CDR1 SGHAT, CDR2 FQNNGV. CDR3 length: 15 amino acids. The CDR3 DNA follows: TGTGCCAGCAGCTTAGGGGGCGGGACAGTCTACGAGCAGTACTTC. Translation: CASSLGGGTVYEQYF.

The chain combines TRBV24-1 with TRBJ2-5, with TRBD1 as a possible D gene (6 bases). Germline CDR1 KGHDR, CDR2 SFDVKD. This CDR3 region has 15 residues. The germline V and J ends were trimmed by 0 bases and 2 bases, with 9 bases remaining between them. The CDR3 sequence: CATSDLRRGQETQYF. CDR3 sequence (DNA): TGTGCCACCAGTGATTTGCGAAGGGGGCAAGAGACCCAGTACTTC.

The CDR3 region is CASSLMRERTSDTQYF. CDR3 DNA sequence: TGTGCCAGCAGCTTAATGCGGGAACGGACTAGCGATACGCAGTATTTT. The chain joins TRBV7-3 to TRBJ2-3; 8 bases agree with TRBD2. The CDR3 is 16 amino acids. The germline gives CDR1 SGHTA, CDR2 FQGTGA. V lost 1 base, J lost 6 bases, and 9 bases stayed unmatched.

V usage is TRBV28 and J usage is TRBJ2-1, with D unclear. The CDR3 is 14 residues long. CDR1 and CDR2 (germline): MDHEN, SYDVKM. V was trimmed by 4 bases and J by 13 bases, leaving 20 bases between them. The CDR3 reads CASSSPSPFWEQFF. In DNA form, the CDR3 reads TGTGCCAGCAGTTCCCCATCCCCCTTCTGGGAACAGTTCTTC.

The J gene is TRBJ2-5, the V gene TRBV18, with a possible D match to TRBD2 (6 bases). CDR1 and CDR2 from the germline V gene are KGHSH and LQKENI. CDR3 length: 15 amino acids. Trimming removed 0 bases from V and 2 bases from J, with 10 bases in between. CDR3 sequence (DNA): TGTGCCAGCTCACCACCTAGGGGAGGTCAAGAGACCCAGTACTTC. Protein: CASSPPRGGQETQYF.

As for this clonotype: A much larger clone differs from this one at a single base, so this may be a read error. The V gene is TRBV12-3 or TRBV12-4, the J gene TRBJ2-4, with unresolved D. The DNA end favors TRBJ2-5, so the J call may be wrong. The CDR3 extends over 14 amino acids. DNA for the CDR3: TGTGCCCGCAGTTTCGCCGACCGTAAAGAGACCCAGTACTTC. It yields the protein CARSFADRKETQYF.

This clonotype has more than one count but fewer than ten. The CDR3 loop is CASSWGNVQYF. In DNA, the CDR3 is TGTGCCAGCAGCTGGGGGAACGTGCAGTACTTC. V gene TRBV7-9 combines with J gene TRBJ2-7; D possibly uses TRBD1 or TRBD2 (5 bases each). Germline assignment: CDR1 SEHNR and CDR2 FQNEAQ (reference sequence). The CDR3 totals 11 residues. V gave up 4 bases and J gave up 9 bases, with 10 bases separating them. Filled out from reference TRBV7-9 and TRBJ2-7, the complete variable domain reads DTGVSQNPRHKITKRGQNVTFRCDPISEHNRLYWYRQTLGQGPEFLTYFQNEAQLEKSRLLSDRFSAERPKGSFSTLEIQRTEQGDSAMYLCASSWGNVQYFGPGTRLTVT.

This CDR3 is CSPGDQPQHF. DNA for the CDR3: TGCAGCCCTGGGGATCAGCCCCAGCATTTT. This chain connects TRBV29-1 to TRBJ1-5, with D unresolved. Between the trimmed V and J ends, which lost 8 bases and 5 bases, there was a span of 7 bases. There are 10 residues in the CDR3. The V gene's germline CDR1 is SQVTM and CDR2 ANQGSEA.

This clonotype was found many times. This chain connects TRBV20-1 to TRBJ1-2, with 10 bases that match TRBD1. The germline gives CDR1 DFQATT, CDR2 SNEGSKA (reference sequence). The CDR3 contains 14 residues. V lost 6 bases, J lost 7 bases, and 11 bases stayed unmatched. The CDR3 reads CSAVPGQGKSGYTF. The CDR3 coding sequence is TGCAGTGCCGTTCCGGGACAGGGGAAGTCTGGCTACACCTTC.

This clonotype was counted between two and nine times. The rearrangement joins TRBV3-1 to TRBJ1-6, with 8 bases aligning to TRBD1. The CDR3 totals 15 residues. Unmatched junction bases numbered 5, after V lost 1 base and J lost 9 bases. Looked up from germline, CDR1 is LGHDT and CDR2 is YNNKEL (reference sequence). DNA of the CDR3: TGTGCCAGCAGCCAAGGGACAGGGCAATTTTCACCCCTCCACTTT. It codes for CASSQGTGQFSPLHF. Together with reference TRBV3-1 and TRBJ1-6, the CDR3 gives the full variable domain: DTAVSQTPKYLVTQMGNDKSIKCEQNLGHDTMYWYKQDSKKFLKIMFSYNNKELIINETVPNRFSPKSPDKAHLNLHINSLELGDSAVYFCASSQGTGQFSPLHFGNGTRLTVT.

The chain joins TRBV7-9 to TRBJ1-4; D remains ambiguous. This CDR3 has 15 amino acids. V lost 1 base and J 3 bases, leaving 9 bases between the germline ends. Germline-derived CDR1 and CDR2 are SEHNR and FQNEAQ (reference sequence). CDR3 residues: CASSLGREPNEKLFF. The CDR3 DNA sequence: TGTGCCAGCAGCTTAGGGCGGGAGCCTAATGAAAAACTGTTTTTT.

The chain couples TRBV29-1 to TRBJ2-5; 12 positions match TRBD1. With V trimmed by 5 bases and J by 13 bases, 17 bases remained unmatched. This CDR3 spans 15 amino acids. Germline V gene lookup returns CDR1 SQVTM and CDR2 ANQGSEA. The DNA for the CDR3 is TGCAGCGTTAAAATCGGGACAGGGGGCTATTTTGAGCTGTACTTC. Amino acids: CSVKIGTGGYFELYF.

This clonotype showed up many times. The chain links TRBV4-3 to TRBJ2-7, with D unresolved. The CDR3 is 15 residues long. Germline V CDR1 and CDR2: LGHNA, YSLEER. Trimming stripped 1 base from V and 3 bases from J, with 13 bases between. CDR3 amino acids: CASSQVSNPSYEQYF. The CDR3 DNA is TGCGCCAGCAGCCAAGTAAGCAACCCTAGCTACGAGCAGTACTTC.

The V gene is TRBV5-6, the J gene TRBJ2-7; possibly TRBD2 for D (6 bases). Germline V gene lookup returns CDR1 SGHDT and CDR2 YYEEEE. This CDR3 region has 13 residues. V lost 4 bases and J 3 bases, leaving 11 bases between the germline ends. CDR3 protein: CASSPGDCYEQYF. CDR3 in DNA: TGTGCCAGCAGCCCGGGGGACTGCTACGAGCAGTACTTC.

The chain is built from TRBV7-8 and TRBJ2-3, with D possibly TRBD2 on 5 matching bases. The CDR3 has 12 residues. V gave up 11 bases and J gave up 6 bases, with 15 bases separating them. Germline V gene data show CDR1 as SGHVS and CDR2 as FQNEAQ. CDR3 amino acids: CAGGRPGDTQYF. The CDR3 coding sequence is TGTGCCGGCGGAAGGCCGGGGGATACGCAGTATTTT. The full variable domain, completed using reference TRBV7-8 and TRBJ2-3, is GAGVSQSPRYKVAKRGQDVALRCDPISGHVSLFWYQQALGQGPEFLTYFQNEAQLDKSGLPSDRFFAERPEGSVSTLKIQRTQQEDSAVYLCAGGRPGDTQYFGPGTRLTVL.

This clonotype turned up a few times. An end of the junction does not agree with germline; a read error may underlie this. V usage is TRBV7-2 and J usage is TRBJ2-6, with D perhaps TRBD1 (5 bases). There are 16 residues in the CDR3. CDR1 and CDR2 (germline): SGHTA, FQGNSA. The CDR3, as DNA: TGTGCCAGCAGCTTAGGGCATAGCTCTGGGGCCAACGTCCCGACTTTC. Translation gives CASSLGHSSGANVPTF.

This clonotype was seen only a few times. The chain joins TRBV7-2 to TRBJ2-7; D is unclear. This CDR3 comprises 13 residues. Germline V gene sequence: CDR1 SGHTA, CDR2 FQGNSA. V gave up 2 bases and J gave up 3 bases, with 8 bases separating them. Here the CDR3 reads CASSLHRDYEQYF. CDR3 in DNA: TGTGCCAGCAGCTTACACAGAGACTACGAGCAGTACTTC.

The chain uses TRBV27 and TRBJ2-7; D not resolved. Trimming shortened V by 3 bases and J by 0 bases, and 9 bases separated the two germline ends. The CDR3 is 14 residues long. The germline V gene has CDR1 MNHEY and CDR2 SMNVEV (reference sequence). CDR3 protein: CASSFLRHSYEQYF. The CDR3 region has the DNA TGTGCCAGCAGTTTCTTACGCCACTCCTACGAGCAGTACTTC.

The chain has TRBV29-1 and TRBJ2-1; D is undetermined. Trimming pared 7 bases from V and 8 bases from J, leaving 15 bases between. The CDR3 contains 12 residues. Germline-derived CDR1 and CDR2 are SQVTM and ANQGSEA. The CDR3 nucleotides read TGCAGCGCAGGACGGGTGAACGATGAGCAGTTCTTC. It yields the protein CSAGRVNDEQFF.